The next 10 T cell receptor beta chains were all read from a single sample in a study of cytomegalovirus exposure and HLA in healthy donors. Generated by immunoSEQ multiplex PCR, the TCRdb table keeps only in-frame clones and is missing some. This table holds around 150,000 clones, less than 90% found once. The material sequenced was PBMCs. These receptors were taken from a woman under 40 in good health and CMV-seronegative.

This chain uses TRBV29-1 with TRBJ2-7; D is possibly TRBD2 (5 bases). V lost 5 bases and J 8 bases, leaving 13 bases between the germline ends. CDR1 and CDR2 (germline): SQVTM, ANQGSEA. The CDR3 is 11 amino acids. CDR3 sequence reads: CSVRGSWKQYF. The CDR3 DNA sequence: TGCAGCGTTCGGGGTAGTTGGAAGCAGTACTTC.

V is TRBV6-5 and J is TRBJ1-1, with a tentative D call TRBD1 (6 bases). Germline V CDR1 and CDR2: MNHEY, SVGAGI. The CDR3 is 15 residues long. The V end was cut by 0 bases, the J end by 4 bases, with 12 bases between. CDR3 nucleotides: TGTGCCAGCAGTTACTCGAGAGTAGGGGGCACTGAAGCTTTCTTT. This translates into CASSYSRVGGTEAFF.

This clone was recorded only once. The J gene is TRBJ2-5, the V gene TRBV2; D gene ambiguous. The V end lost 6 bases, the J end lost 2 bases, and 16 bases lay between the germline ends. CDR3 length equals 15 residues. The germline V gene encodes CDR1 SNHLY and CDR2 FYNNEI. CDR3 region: CASRSGEGGQETQYF. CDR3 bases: TGTGCCAGCAGGAGTGGGGAAGGCGGACAAGAGACCCAGTACTTC. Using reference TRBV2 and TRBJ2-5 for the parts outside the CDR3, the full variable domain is EPEVTQTPSHQVTQMGQEVILRCVPISNHLYFYWYRQILGQKVEFLVSFYNNEISEKSEIFDDQFSVERPDGSNFTLKIRSTKLEDSAMYFCASRSGEGGQETQYFGPGTRLLVL.

CDR3 loop: CASSRQNYEQYF. The CDR3 DNA follows: TGTGCCAGCAGCCGACAGAATTACGAGCAGTACTTC. This sequence joins TRBV7-9 and TRBJ2-7; D might be TRBD1 (5 bases). Germline-derived CDR1 and CDR2 are SEHNR and FQNEAQ (reference sequence). V lost 5 bases and J 4 bases, leaving 9 bases between the germline ends. The CDR3 runs 12 residues. The full variable domain, its missing parts supplied by reference TRBV7-9 and TRBJ2-7, is DTGVSQNPRHKITKRGQNVTFRCDPISEHNRLYWYRQTLGQGPEFLTYFQNEAQLEKSRLLSDRFSAERPKGSFSTLEIQRTEQGDSAMYLCASSRQNYEQYFGPGTRLTVT.

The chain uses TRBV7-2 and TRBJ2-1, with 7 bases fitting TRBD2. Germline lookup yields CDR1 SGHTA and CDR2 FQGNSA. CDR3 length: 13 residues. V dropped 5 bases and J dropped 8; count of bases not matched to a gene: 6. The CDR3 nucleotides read TGTGCCAGCAGCCGCGGGAGTAAGTATGAGCAGTTCTTC. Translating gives CASSRGSKYEQFF.

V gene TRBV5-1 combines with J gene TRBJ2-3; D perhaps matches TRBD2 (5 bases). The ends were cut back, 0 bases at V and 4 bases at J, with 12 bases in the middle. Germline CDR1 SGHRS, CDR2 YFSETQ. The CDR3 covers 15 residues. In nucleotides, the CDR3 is TGCGCCAGCAGCTTGGCTAGCAGAAGCCCAGATACGCAGTATTTT. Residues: CASSLASRSPDTQYF. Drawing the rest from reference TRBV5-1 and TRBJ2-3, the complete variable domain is KAGVTQTPRYLIKTRGQQVTLSCSPISGHRSVSWYQQTPGQGLQFLFEYFSETQRNKGNFPGRFSGRQFSNSRSEMNVSTLELGDSALYLCASSLASRSPDTQYFGPGTRLTVL.

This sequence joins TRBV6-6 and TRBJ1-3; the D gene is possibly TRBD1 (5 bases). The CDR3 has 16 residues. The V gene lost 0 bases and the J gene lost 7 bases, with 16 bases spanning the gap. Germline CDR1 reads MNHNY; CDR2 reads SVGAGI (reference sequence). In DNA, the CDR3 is TGTGCCAGCAGTTACTCGAATCTTCCAGGGAGCAACACCATATATTTT. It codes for CASSYSNLPGSNTIYF.

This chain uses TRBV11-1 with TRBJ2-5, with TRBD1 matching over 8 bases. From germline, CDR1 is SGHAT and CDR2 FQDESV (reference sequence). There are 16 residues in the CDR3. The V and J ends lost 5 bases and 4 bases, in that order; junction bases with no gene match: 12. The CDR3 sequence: CASSLRTGWFLETQYF. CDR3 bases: TGTGCCAGCAGCCTACGGACAGGGTGGTTTCTAGAGACCCAGTACTTC.

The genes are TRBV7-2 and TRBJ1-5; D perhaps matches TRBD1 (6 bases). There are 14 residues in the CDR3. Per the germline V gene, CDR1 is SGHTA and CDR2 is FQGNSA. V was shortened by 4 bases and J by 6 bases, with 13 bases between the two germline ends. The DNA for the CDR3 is TGTGCCAGCAGCTCACAGGGTTGGGGTCAGCCCCAGCATTTT. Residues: CASSSQGWGQPQHF.

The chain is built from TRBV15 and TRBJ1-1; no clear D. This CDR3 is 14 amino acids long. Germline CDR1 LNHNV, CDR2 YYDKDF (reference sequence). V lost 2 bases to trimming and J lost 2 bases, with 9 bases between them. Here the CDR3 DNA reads TGTGCCACCAGCAGAACGAGGGATAACACTGAAGCTTTCTTT. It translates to CATSRTRDNTEAFF.